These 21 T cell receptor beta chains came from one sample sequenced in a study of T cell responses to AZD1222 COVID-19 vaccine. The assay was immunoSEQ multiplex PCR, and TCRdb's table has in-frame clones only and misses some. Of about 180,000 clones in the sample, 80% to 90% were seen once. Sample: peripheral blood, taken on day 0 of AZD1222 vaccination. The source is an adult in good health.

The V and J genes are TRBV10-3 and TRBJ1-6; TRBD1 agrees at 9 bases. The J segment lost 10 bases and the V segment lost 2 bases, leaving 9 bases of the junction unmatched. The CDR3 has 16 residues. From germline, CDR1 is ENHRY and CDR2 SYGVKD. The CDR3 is CAISEGPGQGTSPLHF. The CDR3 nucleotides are TGTGCCATCAGTGAGGGGCCGGGACAGGGAACCTCACCCCTCCACTTT.

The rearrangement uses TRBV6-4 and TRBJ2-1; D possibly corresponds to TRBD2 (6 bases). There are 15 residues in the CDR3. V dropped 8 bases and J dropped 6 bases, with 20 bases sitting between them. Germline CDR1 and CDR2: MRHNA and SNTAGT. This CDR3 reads CASSSLPGDSNEQFF. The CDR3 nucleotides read TGTGCCAGCTCCAGCCTCCCGGGAGACTCCAATGAGCAGTTCTTC.

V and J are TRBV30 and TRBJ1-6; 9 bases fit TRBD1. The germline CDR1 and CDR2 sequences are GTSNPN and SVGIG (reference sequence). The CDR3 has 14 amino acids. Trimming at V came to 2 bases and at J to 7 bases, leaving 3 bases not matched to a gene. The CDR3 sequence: CAWSQTGGNSPLHF. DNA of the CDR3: TGTGCCTGGAGTCAAACAGGGGGCAATTCACCCCTCCACTTT. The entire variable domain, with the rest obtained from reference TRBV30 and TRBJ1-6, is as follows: SQTIHQWPATLVQPVGSPLSLECTVEGTSNPNLYWYRQAAGRGLQLLFYSVGIGQISSEVPQNLSASRPQDRQFILSSKKLLLSDSGFYLCAWSQTGGNSPLHFGNGTRLTVT.

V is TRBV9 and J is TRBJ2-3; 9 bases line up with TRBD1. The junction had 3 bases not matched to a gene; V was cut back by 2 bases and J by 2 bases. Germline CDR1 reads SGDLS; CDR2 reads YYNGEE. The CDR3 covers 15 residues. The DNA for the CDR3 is TGTGCCAGCAGCGTGGGACAGGGTACCACAGATACGCAGTATTTT. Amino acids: CASSVGQGTTDTQYF.

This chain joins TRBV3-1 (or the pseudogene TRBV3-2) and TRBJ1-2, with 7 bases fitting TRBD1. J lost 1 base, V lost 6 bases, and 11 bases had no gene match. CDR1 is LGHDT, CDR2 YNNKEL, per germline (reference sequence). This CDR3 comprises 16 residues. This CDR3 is CASSPTGRGHNYGYTF. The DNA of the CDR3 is TGTGCCAGCAGTCCGACAGGGAGGGGGCATAACTATGGCTACACCTTC.

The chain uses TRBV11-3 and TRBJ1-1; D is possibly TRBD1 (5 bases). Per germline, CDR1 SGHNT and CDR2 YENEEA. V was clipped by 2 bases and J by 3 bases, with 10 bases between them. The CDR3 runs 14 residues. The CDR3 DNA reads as TGTGCCAGCAGCTTAAGGGGAGGGGACACTGAAGCTTTCTTT. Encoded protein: CASSLRGGDTEAFF.

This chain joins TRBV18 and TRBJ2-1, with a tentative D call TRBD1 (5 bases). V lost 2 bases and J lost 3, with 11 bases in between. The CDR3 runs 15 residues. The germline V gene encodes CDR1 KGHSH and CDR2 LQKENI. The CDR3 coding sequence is TGTGCCAGCTCACCAAGGGTGACAGTCTACAATGAGCAGTTCTTC. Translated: CASSPRVTVYNEQFF.

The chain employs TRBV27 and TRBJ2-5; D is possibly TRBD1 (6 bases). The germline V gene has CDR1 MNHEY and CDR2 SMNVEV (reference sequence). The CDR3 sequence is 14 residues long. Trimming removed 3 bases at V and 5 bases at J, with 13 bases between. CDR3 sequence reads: CASSFAGVEETQYF. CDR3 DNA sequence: TGTGCCAGCAGTTTCGCAGGGGTAGAGGAGACCCAGTACTTC.

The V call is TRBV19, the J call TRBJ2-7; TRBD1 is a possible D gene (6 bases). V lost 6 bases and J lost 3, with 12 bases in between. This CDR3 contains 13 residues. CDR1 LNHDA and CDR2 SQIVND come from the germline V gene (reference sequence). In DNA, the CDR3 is TGTGCCAGTAGCGGGACACCGTACTACGAGCAGTACTTC. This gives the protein CASSGTPYYEQYF.

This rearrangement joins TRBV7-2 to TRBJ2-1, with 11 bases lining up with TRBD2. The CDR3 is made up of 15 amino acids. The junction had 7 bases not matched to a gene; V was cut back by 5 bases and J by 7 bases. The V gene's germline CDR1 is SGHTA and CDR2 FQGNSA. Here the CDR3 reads CASSTTSGGSNEQFF. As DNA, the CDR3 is TGTGCCAGCAGCACAACTAGCGGGGGTTCAAATGAGCAGTTCTTC.

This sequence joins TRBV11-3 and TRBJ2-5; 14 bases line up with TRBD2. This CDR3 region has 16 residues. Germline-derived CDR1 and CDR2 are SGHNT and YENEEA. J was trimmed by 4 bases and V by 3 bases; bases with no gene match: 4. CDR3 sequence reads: CASSLGTSGGSETQYF. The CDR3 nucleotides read TGTGCCAGCAGCTTGGGGACTAGCGGGGGATCAGAGACCCAGTACTTC.

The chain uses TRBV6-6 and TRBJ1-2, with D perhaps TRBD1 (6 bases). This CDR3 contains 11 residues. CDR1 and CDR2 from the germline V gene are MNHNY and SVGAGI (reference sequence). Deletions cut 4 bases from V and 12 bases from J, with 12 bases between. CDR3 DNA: TGTGCCAGCAGTTCTACAGGGCGGGACACCTTC. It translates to CASSSTGRDTF.

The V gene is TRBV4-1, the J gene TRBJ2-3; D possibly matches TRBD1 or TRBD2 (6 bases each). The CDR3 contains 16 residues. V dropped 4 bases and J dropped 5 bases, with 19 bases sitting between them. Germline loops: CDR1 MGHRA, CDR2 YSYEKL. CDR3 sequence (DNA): TGCGCCAGCAGCCCCAGGGGCCTCGGGGGTATAGATACGCAGTATTTT. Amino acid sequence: CASSPRGLGGIDTQYF.

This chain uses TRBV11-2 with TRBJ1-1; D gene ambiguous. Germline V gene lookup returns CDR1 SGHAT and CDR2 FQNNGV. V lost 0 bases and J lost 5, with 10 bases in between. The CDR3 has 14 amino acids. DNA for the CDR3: TGTGCCAGCAGCTTAGAGGGCAGTGGAACTGAAGCTTTCTTT. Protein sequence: CASSLEGSGTEAFF. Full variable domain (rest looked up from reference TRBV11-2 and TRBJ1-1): EAGVAQSPRYKIIEKRQSVAFWCNPISGHATLYWYQQILGQGPKLLIQFQNNGVVDDSQLPKDRFSAERLKGVDSTLKIQPAKLEDSAVYLCASSLEGSGTEAFFGQGTRLTVV.

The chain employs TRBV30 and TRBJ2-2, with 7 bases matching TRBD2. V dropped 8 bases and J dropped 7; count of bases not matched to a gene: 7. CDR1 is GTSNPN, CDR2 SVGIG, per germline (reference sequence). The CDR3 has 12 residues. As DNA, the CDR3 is TGTGCCCGCGGGGGTAAAGGCGGGGAGCTGTTTTTT. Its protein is CARGGKGGELFF.

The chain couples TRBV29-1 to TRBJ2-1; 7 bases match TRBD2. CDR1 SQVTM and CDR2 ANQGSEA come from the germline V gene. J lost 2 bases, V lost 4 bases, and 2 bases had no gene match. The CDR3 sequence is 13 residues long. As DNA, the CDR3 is TGCAGCGTTGCCACTAGCGCCTACAATGAGCAGTTCTTC. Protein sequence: CSVATSAYNEQFF.

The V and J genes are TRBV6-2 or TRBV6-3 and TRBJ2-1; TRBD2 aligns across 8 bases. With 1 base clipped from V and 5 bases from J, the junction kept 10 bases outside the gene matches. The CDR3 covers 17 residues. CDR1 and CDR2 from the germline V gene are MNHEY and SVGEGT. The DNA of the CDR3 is TGTGCCAGCAGTTACTGGATCGGTAGCGGGGATAACAATGAGCAGTTCTTC. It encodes CASSYWIGSGDNNEQFF.

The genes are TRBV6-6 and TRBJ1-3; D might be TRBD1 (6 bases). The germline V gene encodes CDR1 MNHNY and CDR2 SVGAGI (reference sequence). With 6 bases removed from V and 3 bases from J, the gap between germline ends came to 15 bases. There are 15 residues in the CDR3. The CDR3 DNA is TGTGCCAGCAGAACAGGGACCCAAATTGGAAACACCATATATTTT. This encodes CASRTGTQIGNTIYF.

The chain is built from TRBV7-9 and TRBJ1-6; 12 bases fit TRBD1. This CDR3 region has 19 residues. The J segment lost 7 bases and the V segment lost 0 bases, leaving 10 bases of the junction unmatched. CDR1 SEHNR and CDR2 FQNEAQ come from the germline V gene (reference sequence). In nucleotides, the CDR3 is TGTGCCAGCAGCTTAGCGGGGGGACAGGGGGCGCATGGGAATTCACCCCTCCACTTT. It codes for CASSLAGGQGAHGNSPLHF. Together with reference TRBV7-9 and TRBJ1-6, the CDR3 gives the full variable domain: DTGVSQNPRHKITKRGQNVTFRCDPISEHNRLYWYRQTLGQGPEFLTYFQNEAQLEKSRLLSDRFSAERPKGSFSTLEIQRTEQGDSAMYLCASSLAGGQGAHGNSPLHFGNGTRLTVT.

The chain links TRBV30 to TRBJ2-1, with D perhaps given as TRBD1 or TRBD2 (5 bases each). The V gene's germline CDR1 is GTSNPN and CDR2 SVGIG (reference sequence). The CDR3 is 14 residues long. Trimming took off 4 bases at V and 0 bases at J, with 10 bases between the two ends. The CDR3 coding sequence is TGTGCCTGGACTGAGGGGAGCTCCTACAATGAGCAGTTCTTC. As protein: CAWTEGSSYNEQFF.

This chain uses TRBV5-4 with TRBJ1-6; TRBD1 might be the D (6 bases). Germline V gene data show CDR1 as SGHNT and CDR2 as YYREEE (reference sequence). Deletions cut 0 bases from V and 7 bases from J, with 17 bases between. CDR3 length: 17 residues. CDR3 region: CASSLVGAHLTNSPLHF. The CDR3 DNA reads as TGTGCCAGCAGCTTGGTGGGGGCCCACCTTACCAATTCACCCCTCCACTTT.